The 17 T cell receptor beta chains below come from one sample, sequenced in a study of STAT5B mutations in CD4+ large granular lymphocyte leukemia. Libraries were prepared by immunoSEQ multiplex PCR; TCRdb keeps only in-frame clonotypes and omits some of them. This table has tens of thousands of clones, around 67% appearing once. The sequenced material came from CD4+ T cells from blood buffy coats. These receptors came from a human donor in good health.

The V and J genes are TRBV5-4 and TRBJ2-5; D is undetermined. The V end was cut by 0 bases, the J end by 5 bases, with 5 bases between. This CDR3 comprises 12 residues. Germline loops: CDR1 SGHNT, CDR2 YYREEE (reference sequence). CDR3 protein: CASSLEWETQYF. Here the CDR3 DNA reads TGTGCCAGCAGCTTGGAGTGGGAGACCCAGTACTTC.

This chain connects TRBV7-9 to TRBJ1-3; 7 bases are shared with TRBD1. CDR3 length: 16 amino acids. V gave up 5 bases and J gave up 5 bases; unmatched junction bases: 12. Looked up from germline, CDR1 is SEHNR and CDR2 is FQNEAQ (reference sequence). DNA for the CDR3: TGTGCCAGCAGCCCCAACAGGGGAACGAGGAGAAACACCATATATTTT. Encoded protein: CASSPNRGTRRNTIYF.

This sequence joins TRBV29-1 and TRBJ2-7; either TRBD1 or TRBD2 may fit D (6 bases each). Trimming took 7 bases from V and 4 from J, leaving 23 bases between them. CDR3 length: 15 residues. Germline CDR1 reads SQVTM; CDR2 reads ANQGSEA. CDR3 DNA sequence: TGCAGCGCCCGAGGGGGGACACCGAAAGAGTACGAGCAGTACTTC. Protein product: CSARGGTPKEYEQYF.

The CDR3 sequence: CASSSQAGGNTIYF. CDR3 DNA sequence: TGTGCCAGCAGCTCCCAGGCTGGTGGAAACACCATATATTTT. The chain links TRBV7-6 to TRBJ1-3; D ambiguous. The V end was cut by 4 bases, the J end by 3 bases, with 10 bases between. CDR1 SGHVS and CDR2 FNYEAQ come from the germline V gene. CDR3 length: 14 residues.

The CDR3 DNA reads TGTGCCAGCTCACCACCCTCAGGTCAACTGGAGACCCAGTACTTC. Its translation is CASSPPSGQLETQYF. The V and J genes are TRBV18 and TRBJ2-5; D is unclear. The CDR3 is 15 amino acids. Trimming removed 0 bases from V and 5 bases from J, with 13 bases in between. Germline CDR1 is KGHSH and CDR2 is LQKENI.

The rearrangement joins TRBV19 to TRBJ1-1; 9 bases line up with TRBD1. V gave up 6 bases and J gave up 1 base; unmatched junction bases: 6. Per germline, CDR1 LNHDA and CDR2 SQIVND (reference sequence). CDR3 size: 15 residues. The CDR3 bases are TGTGCCAGTAGATCCGGGACAGGGACGAACACTGAAGCTTTCTTT. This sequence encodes CASRSGTGTNTEAFF.

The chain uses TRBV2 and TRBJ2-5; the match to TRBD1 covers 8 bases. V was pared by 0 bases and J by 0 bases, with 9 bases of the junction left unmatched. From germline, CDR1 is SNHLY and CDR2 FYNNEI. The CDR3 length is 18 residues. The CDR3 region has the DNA TGTGCCAGCAGTGAAGCGGGCCGACAGGGGCGAAACCAAGAGACCCAGTACTTC. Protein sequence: CASSEAGRQGRNQETQYF.

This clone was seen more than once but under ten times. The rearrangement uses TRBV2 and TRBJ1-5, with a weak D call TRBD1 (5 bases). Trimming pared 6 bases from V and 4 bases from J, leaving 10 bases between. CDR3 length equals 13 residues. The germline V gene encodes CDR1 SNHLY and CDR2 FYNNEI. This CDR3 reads CASRDNGNQPQHF. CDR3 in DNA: TGTGCCAGCAGGGACAACGGGAATCAGCCCCAGCATTTT.

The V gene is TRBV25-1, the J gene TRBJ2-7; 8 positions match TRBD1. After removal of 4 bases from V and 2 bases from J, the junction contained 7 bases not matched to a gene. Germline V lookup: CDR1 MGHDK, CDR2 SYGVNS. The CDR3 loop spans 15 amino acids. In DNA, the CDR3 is TGTGCCAGCAGTGCGGACAGGGAACGGCCCTACGAGCAGTACTTC. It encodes CASSADRERPYEQYF.

The CDR3, as DNA: TGTGCCAGTAGTACAGGGGGCGAGGGGATCAATACAATGAAGACCCAGTACTTC. This translates into CASSTGGEGINTMKTQYF. The chain recombines TRBV19 with TRBJ2-5; 8 bases agree with TRBD1. Germline lookup yields CDR1 LNHDA and CDR2 SQIVND (reference sequence). The CDR3 is 18 amino acids. Unmatched junction bases numbered 19, after V lost 4 bases and J lost 6 bases. Complete variable domain (other parts from reference TRBV19 and TRBJ2-5): DGGITQSPKYLFRKEGQNVTLSCEQNLNHDAMYWYRQDPGQGLRLIYYSQIVNDFQKGDIAEGYSVSREKKESFPLTVTSAQKNPTAFYLCASSTGGEGINTMKTQYFGPGTRLLVL.

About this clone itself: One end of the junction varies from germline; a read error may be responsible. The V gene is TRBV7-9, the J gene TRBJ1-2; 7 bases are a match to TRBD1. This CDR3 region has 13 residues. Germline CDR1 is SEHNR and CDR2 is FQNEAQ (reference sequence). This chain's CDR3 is CASSLGGTVPISF. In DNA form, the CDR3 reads TGTGCCAGCAGCTTAGGGGGGACAGTCCCCATCTCCTTC.

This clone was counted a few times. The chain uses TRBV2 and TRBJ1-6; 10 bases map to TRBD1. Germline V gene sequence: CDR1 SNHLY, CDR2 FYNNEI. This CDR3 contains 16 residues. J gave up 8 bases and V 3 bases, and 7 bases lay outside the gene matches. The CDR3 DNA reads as TGTGCCAGCAGTGAGGCTCCGGGACAGGGGTATTCACCCCTCCACTTT. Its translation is CASSEAPGQGYSPLHF.

The CDR3, as DNA: TGTGCCAGCAGTTACGGCAGGGGGCGCAGAGAGACCCAGTACTTC. Protein product: CASSYGRGRRETQYF. The chain is built from TRBV6-6 and TRBJ2-5; 8 bases are a match to TRBD1. Germline lookup yields CDR1 MNHNY and CDR2 SVGAGI (reference sequence). The CDR3 length is 15 residues. With V trimmed by 2 bases and J by 4 bases, 6 bases remained unmatched.

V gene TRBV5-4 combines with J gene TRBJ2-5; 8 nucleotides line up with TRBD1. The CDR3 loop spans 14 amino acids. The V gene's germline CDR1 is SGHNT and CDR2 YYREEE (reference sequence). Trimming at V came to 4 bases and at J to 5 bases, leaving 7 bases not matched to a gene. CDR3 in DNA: TGTGCCAGCAGCCGCCGGACAGGGATTGAGACCCAGTACTTC. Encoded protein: CASSRRTGIETQYF. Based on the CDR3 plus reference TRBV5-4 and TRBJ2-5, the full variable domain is ETGVTQSPTHLIKTRGQQVTLRCSSQSGHNTVSWYQQALGQGPQFIFQYYREEENGRGNFPPRFSGLQFPNYSSELNVNALELDDSALYLCASSRRTGIETQYFGPGTRLLVL.

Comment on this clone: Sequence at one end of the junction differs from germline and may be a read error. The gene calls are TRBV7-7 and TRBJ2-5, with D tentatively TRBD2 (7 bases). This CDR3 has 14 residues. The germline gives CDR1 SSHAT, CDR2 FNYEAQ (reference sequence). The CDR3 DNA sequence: TGTGCTAGCAGCTTAGTGGGGGGGGCCGAGACCCAGTACTTC. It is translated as CASSLVGGAETQYF.

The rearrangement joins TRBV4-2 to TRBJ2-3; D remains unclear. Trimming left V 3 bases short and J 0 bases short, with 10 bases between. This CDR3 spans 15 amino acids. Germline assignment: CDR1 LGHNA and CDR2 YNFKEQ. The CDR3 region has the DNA TGTGCCAGCAGCCATGAGCTCCGTAGCACAGATACGCAGTATTTT. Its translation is CASSHELRSTDTQYF.

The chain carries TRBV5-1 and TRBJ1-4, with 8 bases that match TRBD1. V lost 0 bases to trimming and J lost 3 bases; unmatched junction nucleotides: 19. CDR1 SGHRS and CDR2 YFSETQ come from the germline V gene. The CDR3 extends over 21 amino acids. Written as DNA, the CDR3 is TGCGCCAGCAGCTTGGATCTTAGGCAGGGGGCGATTGTTGGCTCTAATGAAAAACTGTTTTTT. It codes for CASSLDLRQGAIVGSNEKLFF.